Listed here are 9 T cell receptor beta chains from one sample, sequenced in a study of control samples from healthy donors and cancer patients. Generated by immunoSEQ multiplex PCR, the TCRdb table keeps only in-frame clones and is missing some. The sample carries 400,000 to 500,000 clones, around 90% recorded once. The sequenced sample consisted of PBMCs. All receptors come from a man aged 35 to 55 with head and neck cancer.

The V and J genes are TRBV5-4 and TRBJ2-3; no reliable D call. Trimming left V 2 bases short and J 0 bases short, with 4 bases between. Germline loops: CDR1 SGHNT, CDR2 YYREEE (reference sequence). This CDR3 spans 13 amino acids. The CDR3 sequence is CASSFKSTDTQYF. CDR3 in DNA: TGTGCCAGCAGCTTTAAAAGCACAGATACGCAGTATTTT.

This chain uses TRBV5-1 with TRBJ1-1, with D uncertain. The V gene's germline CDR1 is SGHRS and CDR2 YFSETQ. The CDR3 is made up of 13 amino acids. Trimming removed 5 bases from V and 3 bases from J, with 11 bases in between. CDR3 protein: CASRDEGYTEAFF. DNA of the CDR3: TGCGCCAGCAGAGACGAGGGATACACTGAAGCTTTCTTT. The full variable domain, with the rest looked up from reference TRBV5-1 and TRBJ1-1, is KAGVTQTPRYLIKTRGQQVTLSCSPISGHRSVSWYQQTPGQGLQFLFEYFSETQRNKGNFPGRFSGRQFSNSRSEMNVSTLELGDSALYLCASRDEGYTEAFFGQGTRLTVV.

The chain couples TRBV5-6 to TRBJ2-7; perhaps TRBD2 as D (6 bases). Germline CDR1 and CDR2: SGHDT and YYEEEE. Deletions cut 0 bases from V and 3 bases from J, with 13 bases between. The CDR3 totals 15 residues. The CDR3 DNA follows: TGTGCCAGCAGCTTGGGGCCGCGGGGAAGCTACGAGCAGTACTTC. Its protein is CASSLGPRGSYEQYF.

In DNA form, the CDR3 reads TGTGCCAGCACCTGGGGCCAGCGGGGGTTTTCATTTAATGAAAAACTGTTTTTT. As protein: CASTWGQRGFSFNEKLFF. V is TRBV2 and J is TRBJ1-4, with a possible D match to TRBD1 (5 bases). Trimming shortened V by 7 bases and J by 4 bases, and 25 bases separated the two germline ends. CDR1 and CDR2 from the germline V gene are SNHLY and FYNNEI. The CDR3 spans 18 residues.

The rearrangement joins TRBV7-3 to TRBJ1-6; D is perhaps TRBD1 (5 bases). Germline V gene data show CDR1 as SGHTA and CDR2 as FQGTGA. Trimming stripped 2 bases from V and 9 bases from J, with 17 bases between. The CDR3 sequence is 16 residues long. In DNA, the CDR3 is TGTGCCAGCAGCTTATATCCCGGCAGGGAGGGTTCACCCCTCCACTTT. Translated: CASSLYPGREGSPLHF.

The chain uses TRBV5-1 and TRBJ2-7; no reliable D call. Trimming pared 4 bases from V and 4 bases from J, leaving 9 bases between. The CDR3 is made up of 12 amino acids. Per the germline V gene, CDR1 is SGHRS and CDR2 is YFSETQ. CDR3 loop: CASSPAGYEQYF. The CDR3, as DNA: TGCGCCAGCAGCCCGGCAGGTTACGAGCAGTACTTC.

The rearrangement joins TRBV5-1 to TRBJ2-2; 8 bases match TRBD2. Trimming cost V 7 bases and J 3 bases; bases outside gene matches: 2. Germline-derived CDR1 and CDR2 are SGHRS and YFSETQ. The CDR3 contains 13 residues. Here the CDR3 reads CASGTSDTGELFF. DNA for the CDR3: TGCGCCAGCGGGACTAGTGACACCGGGGAGCTGTTTTTT.

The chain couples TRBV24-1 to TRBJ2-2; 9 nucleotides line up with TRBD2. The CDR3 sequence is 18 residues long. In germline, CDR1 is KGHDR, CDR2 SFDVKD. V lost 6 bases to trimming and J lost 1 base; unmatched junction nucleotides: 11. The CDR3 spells CATSFKRGDPLNTGELFF. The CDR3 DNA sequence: TGTGCCACCAGTTTCAAGCGGGGGGACCCTTTGAACACCGGGGAGCTGTTTTTT.

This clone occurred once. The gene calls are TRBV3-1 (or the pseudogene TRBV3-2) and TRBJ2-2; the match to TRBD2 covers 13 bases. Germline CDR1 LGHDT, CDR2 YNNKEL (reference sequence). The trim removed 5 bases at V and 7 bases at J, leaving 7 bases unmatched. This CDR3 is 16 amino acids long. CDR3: CASSKRLAGGIGELFF. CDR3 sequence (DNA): TGTGCCAGCAGCAAAAGACTAGCGGGAGGAATCGGGGAGCTGTTTTTT.